A selection of T cell receptor beta chains follows, all from one sample in a study of T cell responses to AZD1222 COVID-19 vaccine. The method was immunoSEQ multiplex PCR; TCRdb's version includes in-frame clones alone and lacks a portion of them. The sample yields about 79,000 clones, over 75% seen once. This specimen was peripheral blood, taken on day 0 of AZD1222 vaccination. All receptors derive from an adult in good health. Both conserved end residues are part of each CDR3. D genes are given only for firm matches. Clone size is stated in some rows and not others, as once, few, many or a class when expanded.

v_call: TRBV28; j_call: TRBJ1-4; d_call: TRBD1; clone_size: once; cdr3_aa: CASSQDRADRKLFF; cdr3_nt: TGTGCCAGCAGCCAGGACAGGGCAGATAGAAAACTGTTTTTT
v_call: TRBV7-2; j_call: TRBJ1-3; d_call: .; clone_size: .; cdr3_aa: CASSGDRRESGNTIYF; cdr3_nt: TGTGCCAGCAGCGGCGACAGGAGGGAGTCTGGAAACACCATATATTTT
v_call: TRBV10-3; j_call: TRBJ2-7; d_call: TRBD1; clone_size: .; cdr3_aa: CATQEGTGPSSYEQYF; cdr3_nt: TGTGCCACCCAAGAGGGGACAGGCCCGAGCTCCTACGAGCAGTACTTC
v_call: TRBV6-5; j_call: TRBJ1-4; d_call: TRBD1; clone_size: .; cdr3_aa: CASSQDRDEKLFF; cdr3_nt: TGTGCCAGCAGTCAGGACAGGGACGAAAAACTGTTTTTT
v_call: TRBV6-5; j_call: TRBJ1-1; d_call: .; clone_size: .; cdr3_aa: CASTGNTEAFF; cdr3_nt: TGTGCCAGTACAGGGAACACTGAAGCTTTCTTT
v_call: TRBV27; j_call: TRBJ1-4; d_call: .; clone_size: .; cdr3_aa: CASSPPGAGEKLFF; cdr3_nt: TGTGCCAGCAGTCCACCCGGGGCAGGGGAAAAACTGTTTTTT
v_call: TRBV14; j_call: TRBJ1-1; d_call: .; clone_size: .; cdr3_aa: CASSQVLGREAFF; cdr3_nt: TGTGCCAGCAGCCAAGTCCTAGGACGCGAAGCTTTCTTT
v_call: TRBV5-1; j_call: TRBJ1-4; d_call: TRBD1; clone_size: .; cdr3_aa: CASSFGQGREKLFF; cdr3_nt: TGCGCCAGCAGCTTCGGACAGGGGAGGGAAAAACTGTTTTTT
v_call: TRBV6-4; j_call: TRBJ1-1; d_call: TRBD1; clone_size: .; cdr3_aa: CASRLGATGVTEAFF; cdr3_nt: TGTGCCAGCAGATTAGGGGCTACAGGGGTCACTGAAGCTTTCTTT
v_call: TRBV24-1; j_call: TRBJ2-3; d_call: TRBD2; clone_size: .; cdr3_aa: CATSVGLGLAGDTDTQYF; cdr3_nt: TGTGCCACCAGTGTAGGACTGGGACTAGCGGGGGACACAGATACGCAGTATTTT
v_call: TRBV29-1; j_call: TRBJ2-2; d_call: .; clone_size: few; cdr3_aa: CSAKVGTLGGELFF; cdr3_nt: TGCAGCGCCAAGGTCGGAACCCTGGGTGGGGAGCTGTTTTTT
v_call: TRBV2; j_call: TRBJ1-1; d_call: .; clone_size: .; cdr3_aa: CASGAGTRNTEAFF; cdr3_nt: TGTGCCAGCGGGGCGGGAACAAGGAACACTGAAGCTTTCTTT
v_call: TRBV5-8; j_call: TRBJ2-1; d_call: TRBD2; clone_size: .; cdr3_aa: CASSPTGTSGFSYNEQFF; cdr3_nt: TGTGCCAGCAGTCCAACCGGGACTAGCGGATTCTCCTACAATGAGCAGTTCTTC
v_call: TRBV5-1; j_call: TRBJ2-1; d_call: .; clone_size: .; cdr3_aa: CATSGGDAYNEQFF; cdr3_nt: TGCGCCACGAGCGGCGGAGACGCCTACAATGAGCAGTTCTTC
v_call: TRBV5-1; j_call: TRBJ2-7; d_call: .; clone_size: .; cdr3_aa: CASSSGTIHSYEQYF; cdr3_nt: TGCGCCAGCAGCTCCGGGACAATTCACTCCTACGAGCAGTACTTC
v_call: TRBV25-1; j_call: TRBJ1-2; d_call: .; clone_size: .; cdr3_aa: CASSAMGLRYGYTF; cdr3_nt: TGTGCCAGCAGTGCGATGGGGTTGCGCTATGGCTACACCTTC
v_call: TRBV4-1; j_call: TRBJ1-5; d_call: .; clone_size: .; cdr3_aa: CASSPTHGHPNQHF; cdr3_nt: TGCGCCAGCAGCCCAACCCACGGACATCCCAATCAGCATTTT
v_call: TRBV10-3; j_call: TRBJ2-5; d_call: .; clone_size: .; cdr3_aa: CAIGGQGETQYF; cdr3_nt: TGTGCCATCGGAGGGCAGGGGGAGACCCAGTACTTC
v_call: TRBV5-4; j_call: TRBJ2-3; d_call: TRBD2; clone_size: .; cdr3_aa: CASRSGTRTDTQYF; cdr3_nt: TGTGCCAGCAGGTCCGGGACTAGAACAGATACGCAGTATTTT
v_call: TRBV10-2; j_call: TRBJ2-5; d_call: TRBD2; clone_size: .; cdr3_aa: CASNAGVIETQYF; cdr3_nt: TGCGCCAGCAACGCGGGAGTCATCGAGACCCAGTACTTC
v_call: TRBV15; j_call: TRBJ1-4; d_call: TRBD1; clone_size: .; cdr3_aa: CATSRPQREGALFF; cdr3_nt: TGTGCCACCAGCAGACCCCAACGGGAGGGGGCCCTGTTTTTT
v_call: TRBV3-1/TRBV3-2; j_call: TRBJ1-1; d_call: TRBD1; clone_size: .; cdr3_aa: CASSQARTGGNTEAFF; cdr3_nt: TGTGCCAGCAGCCAAGCCAGGACAGGGGGGAACACTGAAGCTTTCTTT
v_call: TRBV25-1; j_call: TRBJ1-1; d_call: .; clone_size: once; cdr3_aa: CASSGLGAWNTEAFF; cdr3_nt: TGTGCCAGCAGTGGTTTGGGGGCCTGGAACACTGAAGCTTTCTTT
v_call: TRBV28; j_call: TRBJ1-2; d_call: TRBD1; clone_size: few; cdr3_aa: CASSLLSGGFVGGYTF; cdr3_nt: TGTGCCAGCAGTTTATTGTCAGGGGGCTTCGTCGGAGGCTACACCTTC
v_call: TRBV11-2; j_call: TRBJ1-4; d_call: .; clone_size: .; cdr3_aa: CASSLVGSYEKLFF; cdr3_nt: TGTGCCAGCAGCTTAGTAGGGTCCTATGAAAAACTGTTTTTT
v_call: TRBV18; j_call: TRBJ1-5; d_call: TRBD1; clone_size: .; cdr3_aa: CASSPYGQGNNQPQHF; cdr3_nt: TGTGCCAGCTCACCTTATGGACAGGGCAATAATCAGCCCCAGCATTTT
v_call: TRBV27; j_call: TRBJ2-1; d_call: TRBD2; clone_size: .; cdr3_aa: CASSFRLAGGKINEQFF; cdr3_nt: TGTGCCAGCAGTTTTCGGCTAGCGGGAGGGAAGATAAATGAGCAGTTCTTC
v_call: TRBV2; j_call: TRBJ1-1; d_call: .; clone_size: .; cdr3_aa: CASSEFVYLMNTEAFF; cdr3_nt: TGTGCCAGCAGTGAATTCGTATACCTCATGAACACTGAAGCTTTCTTT
v_call: TRBV5-6; j_call: TRBJ1-1; d_call: TRBD1; clone_size: .; cdr3_aa: CASSETGGWNTEAFF; cdr3_nt: TGTGCCAGCAGCGAAACAGGGGGCTGGAACACTGAAGCTTTCTTT
v_call: TRBV11-3; j_call: TRBJ2-3; d_call: .; clone_size: .; cdr3_aa: CASSLLNTDTQYF; cdr3_nt: TGTGCCAGCAGCTTACTGAATACAGATACGCAGTATTTT
v_call: TRBV18; j_call: TRBJ1-1; d_call: .; clone_size: .; cdr3_aa: CASSLALAGTGTEAFF; cdr3_nt: TGTGCCAGCTCACTAGCTCTGGCCGGGACGGGTACTGAAGCTTTCTTT
v_call: TRBV29-1; j_call: TRBJ1-2; d_call: TRBD1; clone_size: .; cdr3_aa: CSVEALQGAGGYTF; cdr3_nt: TGCAGCGTTGAGGCGTTGCAGGGGGCGGGAGGCTACACCTTC
v_call: TRBV3-1/TRBV3-2; j_call: TRBJ2-5; d_call: .; clone_size: .; cdr3_aa: CASSLSEGGWETQYF; cdr3_nt: TGTGCCAGCAGCCTTAGTGAGGGGGGATGGGAGACCCAGTACTTC
v_call: TRBV29-1; j_call: TRBJ1-2; d_call: .; clone_size: .; cdr3_aa: CSVEQGGNYGYTF; cdr3_nt: TGCAGCGTTGAACAGGGAGGTAACTATGGCTACACCTTC
v_call: TRBV11-2; j_call: TRBJ2-7; d_call: TRBD1; clone_size: many; cdr3_aa: CASSAQGQSYEQYF; cdr3_nt: TGTGCCAGCAGCGCCCAGGGACAGTCATACGAGCAGTACTTC
v_call: TRBV2; j_call: TRBJ1-5; d_call: .; clone_size: .; cdr3_aa: CASSDRQSGQPQHF; cdr3_nt: TGTGCCAGCAGTGACCGGCAGTCGGGACAGCCCCAGCATTTT
v_call: TRBV11-2; j_call: TRBJ2-1; d_call: .; clone_size: .; cdr3_aa: CASSARRDSYNEQFF; cdr3_nt: TGTGCCAGCAGCGCCAGGCGGGACTCCTACAATGAGCAGTTCTTC
v_call: TRBV11-2; j_call: TRBJ1-1; d_call: .; clone_size: few; cdr3_aa: CASSLHRRQKNTEAFF; cdr3_nt: TGTGCCAGCAGCTTACACCGTCGGCAGAAGAACACTGAAGCTTTCTTT
v_call: TRBV5-4; j_call: TRBJ2-1; d_call: .; clone_size: .; cdr3_aa: CASSSRRFSYNEQFF; cdr3_nt: TGTGCCAGCAGCAGCAGGAGATTCTCCTACAATGAGCAGTTCTTC
v_call: TRBV4-1; j_call: TRBJ1-3; d_call: .; clone_size: .; cdr3_aa: CASSQDFAGNTIYF; cdr3_nt: TGCGCCAGCAGCCAAGATTTTGCTGGAAACACCATATATTTT
v_call: TRBV5-1; j_call: TRBJ2-3; d_call: .; clone_size: .; cdr3_aa: CASSVGTDRRDTQYF; cdr3_nt: TGCGCCAGCAGCGTCGGGACGGACCGTAGAGATACGCAGTATTTT
v_call: TRBV14; j_call: TRBJ1-3; d_call: .; clone_size: .; cdr3_aa: CASSPGTALSGNTIYF; cdr3_nt: TGTGCCAGCAGCCCTGGGACGGCTCTCTCTGGAAACACCATATATTTT
v_call: TRBV5-1; j_call: TRBJ1-6; d_call: TRBD1; clone_size: .; cdr3_aa: CASSAGQPNSPLHF; cdr3_nt: TGCGCCAGCAGCGCGGGACAGCCAAATTCACCCCTCCACTTT
v_call: TRBV30; j_call: TRBJ2-7; d_call: .; clone_size: .; cdr3_aa: CAWSVPSLNEQYF; cdr3_nt: TGTGCCTGGAGTGTACCCAGTCTGAACGAGCAGTACTTC
v_call: TRBV7-9; j_call: TRBJ1-1; d_call: .; clone_size: .; cdr3_aa: CASSLDGHRNTEAFF; cdr3_nt: TGTGCCAGCAGCTTAGATGGACACCGGAACACTGAAGCTTTCTTT
v_call: TRBV29-1; j_call: TRBJ1-2; d_call: .; clone_size: .; cdr3_aa: CSAGGQEGGYTF; cdr3_nt: TGCAGCGCTGGGGGCCAGGAGGGTGGCTACACCTTC
v_call: TRBV5-6; j_call: TRBJ2-7; d_call: TRBD1; clone_size: .; cdr3_aa: CASRGTASSSYEQYF; cdr3_nt: TGTGCCAGCAGAGGGACAGCTTCGAGCTCCTACGAGCAGTACTTC
v_call: TRBV28; j_call: TRBJ1-2; d_call: .; clone_size: .; cdr3_aa: CASSPPPGEGGYTF; cdr3_nt: TGTGCCAGCAGCCCTCCCCCAGGGGAGGGAGGCTACACCTTC
v_call: TRBV29-1; j_call: TRBJ1-1; d_call: .; clone_size: .; cdr3_aa: CSVPAGASFTEAFF; cdr3_nt: TGCAGCGTACCTGCAGGTGCCTCTTTCACTGAAGCTTTCTTT
v_call: TRBV18; j_call: TRBJ2-7; d_call: TRBD2; clone_size: .; cdr3_aa: CASSLTSGGPGEQYF; cdr3_nt: TGTGCCAGCTCCCTGACTAGCGGGGGGCCAGGCGAGCAGTACTTC
v_call: TRBV5-6; j_call: TRBJ2-2; d_call: .; clone_size: .; cdr3_aa: CASSFDRYFANTGELFF; cdr3_nt: TGTGCCAGCAGCTTCGATAGATATTTCGCGAACACCGGGGAGCTGTTTTTT
v_call: TRBV19; j_call: TRBJ2-7; d_call: .; clone_size: .; cdr3_aa: CASSIAISGSYEQYF; cdr3_nt: TGTGCCAGTAGTATAGCGATCAGCGGCTCCTACGAGCAGTACTTC
v_call: TRBV6-5; j_call: TRBJ1-1; d_call: TRBD1; clone_size: .; cdr3_aa: CASSYQPTGPRTEAFF; cdr3_nt: TGTGCCAGCAGTTACCAACCGACAGGGCCTCGGACTGAAGCTTTCTTT
v_call: TRBV6-5; j_call: TRBJ1-3; d_call: .; clone_size: .; cdr3_aa: CASIPGPSGNTIYF; cdr3_nt: TGTGCCAGCATTCCGGGACCCTCTGGAAACACCATATATTTT
v_call: TRBV9; j_call: TRBJ1-2; d_call: .; clone_size: few; cdr3_aa: CASSSGPSVGYTF; cdr3_nt: TGTGCCAGCAGCTCCGGTCCCTCCGTCGGCTACACCTTC